This entry is about one T cell receptor beta chain. The antigen is unknown. The sample originates from a study of CD8+ T cells in alopecia areata. Overall study context: Tofacitinib was taken orally by treated patients, and the dose was 5 to 10 mg twice daily.

RNA, once extracted, was reverse transcribed into cDNA for use as the sequencing template. TCRdb's copy holds only in-frame clones and misses some; the assay was immunoSEQ multiplex PCR. The sample shows 150,000 to 200,000 clones, approximately 52% of them seen only once. Study-wide points: Given one nonresponder, whether baseline CD8+ expansion relates to response remains uncertain. Alphabeta T cells residing in normal skin are also sequenced in scalp samples.

Germline lookup yields CDR1 MNHEY and CDR2 SVGAGI. This CDR3 has 15 amino acids. V lost 0 bases and J 3 bases, leaving 9 bases between the germline ends. Treatment denoted: oral pan-JAK inhibitor, 5-10 mg twice daily. Obtained from alopecia areata patients were lesional scalp punch biopsies along with peripheral blood. J is TRBJ1-5 and V is TRBV6-5, with D perhaps TRBD1 (5 bases). This specimen consisted of CD4+ T cells sorted from blood, obtained around week 55, from a patient treated with tofacitinib. This TCR derives from a human donor with alopecia areata. This chain's CDR3 is CASSYSQTVNQPQHF. The CDR3 DNA sequence: TGTGCCAGCAGTTACTCGCAGACAGTCAATCAGCCCCAGCATTTT.